The 24 T cell receptor beta chains reported below all come from one sample, sequenced in a study of regulatory T cells in long-lasting Graves disease. Specified time point: persistent/refractory GD, antithyroid drugs over 5 years with positive TRAb. The authors made the TCR library using RNA they extracted from PBMCs. Researchers made TCR beta libraries by using iRepertoire HTBI primers and running Arm-PCR on CDR3 regions. TCRdb passed the multiplex PCR reads through MiXCR, listing each CDR3 protein once. Among 350,000 to 450,000 distinct CDR3 sequences listed, 23% were seen once. Specimen: peripheral blood mononuclear cells (PBMCs), collected when the disease was refractory, from a patient treated with antithyroid drugs. These receptors originate from a woman between 40 and 55 years old with Graves disease.

The J gene is TRBJ1-5, the V gene TRBV19, with 7 nucleotides matching TRBD1. The V and J ends lost 5 bases and 6 bases, in that order; junction bases with no gene match: 10. This CDR3 is built from 15 residues. In germline, CDR1 is LNHDA, CDR2 SQIVND (reference sequence). CDR3 protein: CASSVTGEGGQPQHF. The CDR3, as DNA: TGTGCCAGTAGTGTTACAGGGGAAGGAGGTCAGCCCCAGCATTTT.

In its sample, this clonotype was seen once. The V call is TRBV7-2, the J call TRBJ2-3; 8 nucleotides match TRBD2. In germline, CDR1 is SGHTA, CDR2 FQGNSA. The CDR3 extends over 14 amino acids. The V and J ends lost 5 bases and 2 bases, in that order; junction bases with no gene match: 3. The DNA for the CDR3 is TGTGCCAGCAGCCGGACTAGCATCACAGATACGCAGTATTTT. Its protein is CASSRTSITDTQYF. Supplemented by reference TRBV7-2 and TRBJ2-3, the full variable domain reads GAGVSQSPSNKVTEKGKDVELRCDPISGHTALYWYRQSLGQGLEFLIYFQGNSAPDKSGLPSDRFSAERTGGSVSTLTIQRTQQEDSAVYLCASSRTSITDTQYFGPGTRLTVL.

This clonotype was observed at least ten times. This rearrangement joins TRBV7-8 to TRBJ2-7; 12 bases match TRBD2. CDR1 is SGHVS and CDR2 is FQNEAQ in the germline V gene. CDR3 length equals 15 residues. The V gene end was trimmed by 4 bases and the J gene end by 4 bases; junction bases not matched to a gene: 5. The CDR3 nucleotides read TGTGCCAGCAGCTCACCTAGCGGGAGGGCTTACGAGCAGTACTTC. Translation: CASSSPSGRAYEQYF.

Only a few counts were recorded for this clonotype. The chain joins TRBV28 to TRBJ1-5; D is unresolved. V was shortened by 6 bases and J by 4 bases, with 10 bases between the two germline ends. Germline assignment: CDR1 MDHEN and CDR2 SYDVKM. This CDR3 has 13 residues. CDR3 nucleotide sequence: TGTGCCAGCAGCGCTCAGAGTAATCAGCCCCAGCATTTT. Its translation: CASSAQSNQPQHF.

The chain recombines TRBV7-9 with TRBJ1-1, with a tentative D call TRBD1 (6 bases). Trimming took off 4 bases at V and 1 base at J, with 10 bases between the two ends. The CDR3 spans 14 residues. Looked up from germline, CDR1 is SEHNR and CDR2 is FQNEAQ (reference sequence). The chain's CDR3 is CASSSVGANTEAFF. Written as DNA, the CDR3 is TGTGCCAGCAGCTCGGTGGGGGCGAACACTGAAGCTTTCTTT.

This clonotype has at least ten counts. The chain is built from TRBV12-3 or TRBV12-4 and TRBJ1-1; D remains unclear. V lost 8 bases, J lost 3 bases, and 10 bases lay in between. The CDR3 is made up of 12 amino acids. The CDR3 DNA is TGTGCCAGCCCCTCCGGGGACACTGAAGCTTTCTTT. Translated: CASPSGDTEAFF.

This chain joins TRBV2 and TRBJ2-3; no definite D call. Germline lookup yields CDR1 SNHLY and CDR2 FYNNEI. The CDR3 is made up of 13 amino acids. V lost 6 bases, J lost 5 bases, and 12 bases lay in between. CDR3 amino acids: CASRARTGDTQYF. In DNA, the CDR3 is TGTGCCAGCAGGGCTCGGACGGGAGATACGCAGTATTTT.

This clonotype was detected ten times or more. The genes are TRBV20-1 and TRBJ1-2, with 9 bases lining up with TRBD1. Losses at the gene ends were 1 base for V and 4 bases for J; bases not matched to a gene: 10. Germline CDR1 DFQATT, CDR2 SNEGSKA (reference sequence). The CDR3 has 16 residues. CDR3: CSARGMTGGDVYGYTF. The CDR3 DNA reads TGCAGTGCTAGAGGGATGACAGGGGGTGACGTCTATGGCTACACCTTC.

Many counts were recorded for this clonotype. This chain connects TRBV12-3 or TRBV12-4 to TRBJ1-1; possible D gene TRBD1, 5 bases. The length of the CDR3 is 14 residues. V lost 7 bases to trimming and J lost 0 bases, with 12 bases between them. DNA of the CDR3: TGTGCCAGCACCTTCTCGGGGCTGAACACTGAAGCTTTCTTT. It specifies CASTFSGLNTEAFF.

In regard to this clonotype: A much larger clone lies a single base off, so this may be a read error. The chain combines TRBV15 with TRBJ1-3; D is unresolved. From germline, CDR1 is LNHNV and CDR2 YYDKDF (reference sequence). The CDR3 length is 16 residues. CDR3 residues: CVTSRDMVGTGNTIYF. CDR3 in DNA: TGTGTCACCAGCAGAGATATGGTGGGCACTGGAAACACCATATATTTT.

This clonotype came up many times. The chain joins TRBV12-3 or TRBV12-4 to TRBJ2-5; TRBD1 matches 8 bases. V dropped 5 bases and J dropped 1; count of bases not matched to a gene: 6. The CDR3 has 15 residues. The CDR3 is CASSRKGQGQETQYF. As DNA, the CDR3 is TGTGCCAGCAGTAGGAAAGGACAGGGCCAAGAGACCCAGTACTTC.

This clonotype was recorded many times. The chain recombines TRBV12-3 or TRBV12-4 with TRBJ1-4; D uncertain. The CDR3 is made up of 15 amino acids. The V end was cut by 0 bases, the J end by 8 bases, with 13 bases between. CDR3 bases: TGTGCCAGCAGTTTAGCGTACGGAGGGAACGAAAAACTGTTTTTT. Translation gives CASSLAYGGNEKLFF.

The J gene is TRBJ1-1, the V gene TRBV7-9; no definite D call. Germline V gene sequence: CDR1 SEHNR, CDR2 FQNEAQ (reference sequence). V was cut by 5 bases and J by 5 bases, with 12 bases left in between. The CDR3 runs to 13 residues. CDR3 amino acids: CASSLSRATEAFF. The CDR3 bases are TGTGCCAGCAGCCTTTCGAGGGCTACTGAAGCTTTCTTT.

This clonotype was detected ten times or more. The chain couples TRBV7-8 to TRBJ1-5; no reliable D call. V was pared by 5 bases and J by 4 bases, with 9 bases between. This CDR3 contains 13 residues. CDR1 is SGHVS and CDR2 is FQNEAQ in the germline V gene. The CDR3 region is CASSPQLNQPQHF. CDR3 coding DNA: TGTGCCAGCAGCCCGCAATTAAATCAGCCCCAGCATTTT.

This clonotype was seen ten or more times. The chain combines TRBV2 with TRBJ1-5, with TRBD1 matching over 9 bases. Germline V gene sequence: CDR1 SNHLY, CDR2 FYNNEI. The CDR3 loop spans 15 amino acids. The V segment lost 6 bases and the J segment 2 bases; nucleotides outside the gene matches: 5. CDR3 loop: CASRPTGGGNQPQHF. CDR3 coding DNA: TGTGCCAGCAGGCCGACAGGGGGGGGCAATCAGCCCCAGCATTTT.

The J gene is TRBJ1-1, the V gene TRBV18; D possibly corresponds to TRBD1 (6 bases). The CDR3 has 14 residues. The V end lost 4 bases, the J end lost 1 base, and 10 bases lay between the germline ends. The germline V gene has CDR1 KGHSH and CDR2 LQKENI. This chain's CDR3 is CASSQQGPNTEAFF. The CDR3 DNA is TGTGCCAGCTCACAACAGGGCCCGAACACTGAAGCTTTCTTT.

About this clonotype: A far larger clone is a single base away, which makes a read error likely. This sequence joins TRBV6-5 and TRBJ2-2, with a weak D call TRBD1 (6 bases). The CDR3 contains 16 residues. V lost 4 bases to trimming and J lost 7 bases, with 19 bases between them. The germline gives CDR1 MNHEY, CDR2 SVGAGI. CDR3 sequence: CASSFTGWGHIGELFF. The CDR3, as DNA: TGTGCCAGCAGTTTTACAGGGTGGGGACACATCGGGGAGCTGTTTTTT.

There are a few counts of this clonotype. The J gene is TRBJ1-1, the V gene TRBV3-1; TRBD1 matches 8 bases. CDR1 is LGHDT, CDR2 YNNKEL, per germline (reference sequence). After removal of 6 bases from V and 4 bases from J, the junction contained 10 bases not matched to a gene. CDR3 length equals 15 residues. The CDR3 protein is CASSTLQGARTEAFF. The CDR3 DNA sequence: TGTGCCAGCAGTACCCTTCAGGGGGCGCGCACTGAAGCTTTCTTT.

This clonotype occurred a few times. The chain employs TRBV12-3 or TRBV12-4 and TRBJ2-1, with 7 bases identical to TRBD2. This CDR3 is 17 amino acids long. After removal of 5 bases from V and 2 bases from J, the junction contained 12 bases not matched to a gene. CDR3 region: CASSQEVGGSPYNEQFF. The CDR3 bases are TGTGCCAGCAGTCAGGAAGTGGGCGGGAGCCCCTACAATGAGCAGTTCTTC.

This clonotype was seen at least ten times. CDR3 residues: CAWRQGGEKLFF. For the CDR3, the DNA is TGTGCCTGGAGACAGGGCGGTGAAAAACTGTTTTTT. This chain links TRBV30 with TRBJ1-4; TRBD1 is a possible D gene (6 bases). CDR1 and CDR2 from the germline V gene are GTSNPN and SVGIG (reference sequence). This CDR3 contains 12 residues. The ends were cut back, 3 bases at V and 7 bases at J, with 9 bases in the middle. Drawing the rest from reference TRBV30 and TRBJ1-4, the complete variable domain is SQTIHQWPATLVQPVGSPLSLECTVEGTSNPNLYWYRQAAGRGLQLLFYSVGIGQISSEVPQNLSASRPQDRQFILSSKKLLLSDSGFYLCAWRQGGEKLFFGSGTQLSVL.

The CDR3 spells CAWRGQPNTEAFF. For the CDR3, the DNA is TGTGCCTGGAGGGGACAGCCAAACACTGAAGCTTTCTTT. The V call is TRBV30, the J call TRBJ1-1, with 7 bases lining up with TRBD1. The CDR3 is made up of 13 amino acids. Germline CDR1 reads GTSNPN; CDR2 reads SVGIG (reference sequence). V dropped 3 bases and J dropped 2; count of bases not matched to a gene: 3.

The CDR3 is CASTTPNLGSGRPYEQYF. The CDR3 DNA follows: TGTGCCAGCACCACCCCCAATCTTGGTAGCGGGAGGCCCTACGAGCAGTACTTC. V gene TRBV6-1 combines with J gene TRBJ2-7; 10 bases map to TRBD2. The CDR3 runs 18 residues. V lost 7 bases, J lost 2 bases, and 17 bases stayed unmatched. The germline CDR1 and CDR2 sequences are MNHNS and SASEGT.

This clonotype has just a few counts. The chain carries TRBV5-1 and TRBJ2-4; D is undetermined. CDR1 and CDR2 from the germline V gene are SGHRS and YFSETQ. V shed 0 bases and J shed 5 bases, with 12 bases lying between them. The CDR3 extends over 15 amino acids. For the CDR3, the DNA is TGCGCCAGCAGCTTGGCTGGGGTCCCGGAAAACATTCAGTACTTC. It is translated as CASSLAGVPENIQYF. The whole variable domain, filled in from reference TRBV5-1 and TRBJ2-4, reads KAGVTQTPRYLIKTRGQQVTLSCSPISGHRSVSWYQQTPGQGLQFLFEYFSETQRNKGNFPGRFSGRQFSNSRSEMNVSTLELGDSALYLCASSLAGVPENIQYFGAGTRLSVL.

This clonotype occurred many times. This sequence joins TRBV15 and TRBJ2-5; TRBD1 might be the D (5 bases). Looked up from germline, CDR1 is LNHNV and CDR2 is YYDKDF (reference sequence). The CDR3 has 14 residues. V was clipped by 0 bases and J by 5 bases, with 10 bases between them. The CDR3 DNA reads TGTGCCACCAGCAGAGATTGGGCAGGGGAGACCCAGTACTTC. This encodes CATSRDWAGETQYF. Full variable domain (missing parts from reference TRBV15 and TRBJ2-5): DAMVIQNPRYQVTQFGKPVTLSCSQTLNHNVMYWYQQKSSQAPKLLFHYYDKDFNNEADTPDNFQSRRPNTSFCFLDIRSPGLGDTAMYLCATSRDWAGETQYFGPGTRLLVL.